This T cell receptor (beta chain) was sequenced in a study of tumor and adjacent non-tumor tissue in lung cancer. The study, taken as a whole, reports: Normal lung showed higher cumulative top 100 clone frequency than tumor. Patients with more diverse tumor TCRs had worse survival.

This clonotype was counted a few times. Antigen unknown. The junction does not match germline at one end; this may be a read error. A modified ARM-PCR protocol with three rounds of nested PCR amplified TCRbeta. TCRdb ran MiXCR on the multiplex PCR reads and lists one entry per CDR3 protein. Among almost 75,000 distinct CDR3 sequences listed, roughly 75% were seen once. This sample's RNA came from whole unsorted tissue. Distant lung tissue was collected more than 3 cm away from the tumor edge. The CDR3 has 14 residues. Germline CDR1 is SGHRS and CDR2 is YFSETQ. The chain joins TRBV5-1 to TRBJ2-1; D may correspond to TRBD1 or TRBD2 (6 bases each). The TCR sequence derives from a woman aged 45-59 years with non-small cell lung cancer. Sequenced: distant non-tumor lung tissue. CDR3: CASKQQGLYNEQLF. CDR3 nucleotides: TGCGCCAGCAAACAACAGGGACTCTACAATGAGCAGTTATTC.